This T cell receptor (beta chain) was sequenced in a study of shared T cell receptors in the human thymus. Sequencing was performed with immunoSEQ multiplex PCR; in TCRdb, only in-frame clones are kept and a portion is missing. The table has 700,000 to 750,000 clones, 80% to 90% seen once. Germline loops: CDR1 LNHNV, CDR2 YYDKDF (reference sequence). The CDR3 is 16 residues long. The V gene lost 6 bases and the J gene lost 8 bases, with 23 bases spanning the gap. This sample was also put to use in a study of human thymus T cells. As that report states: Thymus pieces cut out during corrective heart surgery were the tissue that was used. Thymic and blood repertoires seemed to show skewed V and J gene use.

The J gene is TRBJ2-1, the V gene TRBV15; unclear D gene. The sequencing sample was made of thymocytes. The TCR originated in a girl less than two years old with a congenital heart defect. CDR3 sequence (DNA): TGTGCCACCAGTCAAAAGACTTCGGCTCCCGTCGATGAGCAGTTCTTC. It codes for CATSQKTSAPVDEQFF.